This T cell receptor (beta chain) was captured by sequencing in a study of cytomegalovirus exposure and HLA in healthy donors. In the case of this clone: Its antigen is not known.

Donors consisted of healthy bone marrow donors. Whole-study findings and limits: Per a later analysis, 15,000 to 20,000 TCR beta sequences showed association with HLA alleles at 0.05 false discovery rate.

PCR amplification relied on 60 Vbeta primers (plus 13 Jbeta primers). Sequencing used immunoSEQ multiplex PCR; TCRdb keeps in-frame clones, though not all of them. This table has around 130,000 clones, 85% appearing once. The V end lost 6 bases, the J end lost 2 bases, and 14 bases lay between the germline ends. Germline V gives CDR1 SQVTM, CDR2 ANQGSEA. This CDR3 has 14 amino acids. The TCR was taken from a woman under 40 in good health and CMV-seropositive. This sequence joins TRBV29-1 and TRBJ2-1; D unresolved. Sample: PBMCs. DNA of the CDR3: TGCAGCGTGGCACGGGTCCTGGCCTACAATGAGCAGTTCTTC. Residues: CSVARVLAYNEQFF.